This T cell receptor (beta chain) was captured in a study of blood T cell repertoires in COVID-19. For the study at large: COVID-19 samples from acute and convalescent phases originated in the United States, Italy and Spain. T cells, B-cell-depleted T cells, or PBMCs supplied cDNA or gDNA.

Original handling: Estimation of nucleated cell counts was performed using reference gene primer amplification. Clones were read by immunoSEQ multiplex PCR, and TCRdb kept only the in-frame ones, dropping some. V and J calls and clone size come straight from that table; D and trimming were deduced from the DNA. The sample shows some 530,000 clones, 70% to 90% of them seen only once. V gave up 1 base and J gave up 5 bases; unmatched junction bases: 9. The CDR3 sequence is 16 residues long. Germline loops: CDR1 SGHRS, CDR2 YFSETQ. Sequenced input: peripheral blood. The V call is TRBV5-1, the J call TRBJ2-5; 9 bases match TRBD2. This TCR derives from a human donor in a cohort sampled during active COVID-19. Here the CDR3 reads CASSLIIAGVGETQYF. Written as DNA, the CDR3 is TGCGCCAGCAGCTTGATAATAGCGGGAGTGGGTGAGACCCAGTACTTC.